This T cell receptor beta chain was found in a study of early T cells in non-severe SARS-CoV-2 infection. About the research overall: It was bulk RNA from unsorted whole blood that was sequenced, and the chains were unpaired. General study findings and limits: The matching step, a VDJdb search, favored anti-spike CD8 responses and missed private and CD4 specificities.

The germline V and J ends were trimmed by 6 bases and 2 bases, with 14 bases remaining between them. CDR1 is LNHDA and CDR2 is SQIVND in the germline V gene (reference sequence). This CDR3 is built from 14 residues. Individual cDNA molecules received unique molecular identifiers during library preparation. One entry per CDR3 protein, called by TCRdb with MiXCR from the 5' RACE reads. The repertoire holds about 29,000 distinct CDR3 sequences, roughly 5% seen once, with 9.5% to 14% in the top ten. This clonotype has ten or more counts. No antigen is known for it. This sequence joins TRBV19 and TRBJ2-7; D is possibly TRBD1 (6 bases). The receptor comes from an adult who was a healthcare worker with PCR-confirmed SARS-CoV-2 infection or an uninfected control (not recorded which). The material sequenced was whole blood. The CDR3 here is CASSSGTFPYEQYF. Written as DNA, the CDR3 is TGTGCCAGTAGCTCCGGGACATTTCCCTACGAGCAGTACTTC.